This TCR beta chain derives from a study of read filtering for tumor transcriptome and immune sequencing. The overall study: The cohort had over 16 men and some 13 women aged roughly 40 to 80, mean about 66 years. General observations from the study: IR-seq and RNA-seq agreed better without single-read clonotypes.

This clonotype was detected ten times or more. The antigen remains unidentified. The library was built from about 400 ng RNA with molecular barcoded adaptors for alpha/delta and beta/gamma chains. TCRdb re-called the reads with MiXCR, one entry per CDR3 protein. The profile shows approximately 41,000 distinct CDR3 sequences, under 15% of them singletons. The sequence was collected from a donor at least 40 years old with multiple myeloma. Material: a population of CD138-negative cells sorted from bone marrow.

The CDR3, as DNA: TGTGCCAGCTCACCAACAGAGGGGACCTACGAGCAGTACTTC. Its protein is CASSPTEGTYEQYF. V is TRBV18 and J is TRBJ2-7; D could derive from TRBD1 or TRBD2 (5 bases each). In germline, CDR1 is KGHSH, CDR2 LQKENI. This CDR3 comprises 14 residues. V lost 2 bases and J 2 bases, leaving 10 bases between the germline ends.